Shown below are 12 T cell receptor beta chains from a single sample sequenced in a study of T cell responses to AZD1222 COVID-19 vaccine. Using immunoSEQ multiplex PCR, the repertoire was profiled, and TCRdb retains in-frame clones only, with some absent. Among over 100,000 clones listed, around 90% were seen once. This material consisted of peripheral blood, taken on day 0 of AZD1222 vaccination. These TCRs come from an adult in good health.

The chain uses TRBV29-1 and TRBJ1-3, with unresolved D. The CDR3 spans 11 residues. Trimming pared 3 bases from V and 9 bases from J, leaving 9 bases between. Looked up from germline, CDR1 is SQVTM and CDR2 is ANQGSEA. As DNA, the CDR3 is TGCAGCGTTGAGATGAGTGGCACCATATATTTT. It is translated as CSVEMSGTIYF.

Points on this clone: Other DNA variants within this sample encode the same CDR3. This chain links TRBV14 with TRBJ1-4; the D gene is possibly TRBD1 (6 bases). Germline V gives CDR1 SGHDN, CDR2 FVKESK. The V end lost 0 bases, the J end lost 0 bases, and 8 bases lay between the germline ends. The CDR3 covers 16 residues. CDR3 sequence reads: CASSQDRGATNEKLFF. The DNA of the CDR3 is TGTGCCAGCAGCCAAGACAGGGGTGCAACTAATGAAAAACTGTTTTTT.

The J gene is TRBJ1-1, the V gene TRBV7-9, with D possibly matching TRBD1 (6 bases). Germline-derived CDR1 and CDR2 are SEHNR and FQNEAQ (reference sequence). The CDR3 has 15 residues. V gave up 4 bases and J gave up 5 bases, with 17 bases separating them. CDR3 protein: CASSSGGGRATEAFF. The DNA of the CDR3 is TGTGCCAGCAGCTCCGGTGGGGGCCGGGCGACTGAAGCTTTCTTT.

The chain uses TRBV27 and TRBJ2-7; 9 bases fit TRBD1. The V gene's germline CDR1 is MNHEY and CDR2 SMNVEV (reference sequence). V was pared by 5 bases and J by 5 bases, with 10 bases of the junction left unmatched. The CDR3 extends over 15 amino acids. Here the CDR3 DNA reads TGTGCCAGCAGTCCCTTATCACAGGGGGCGCACGAGCAGTACTTC. Its translation is CASSPLSQGAHEQYF.

This chain connects TRBV18 to TRBJ1-1, with D perhaps matching TRBD1 (6 bases). Trimming pared 3 bases from V and 11 bases from J, leaving 22 bases between. CDR3 length equals 15 residues. The germline gives CDR1 KGHSH, CDR2 LQKENI. The CDR3 DNA reads as TGTGCCAGCTCACCTCAGCATAACAGGGACGCGGGGGCTTTCTTT. It yields the protein CASSPQHNRDAGAFF. Based on the CDR3 plus reference TRBV18 and TRBJ1-1, the full variable domain is NAGVMQNPRHLVRRRGQEARLRCSPMKGHSHVYWYRQLPEEGLKFMVYLQKENIIDESGMPKERFSAEFPKEGPSILRIQQVVRGDSAAYFCASSPQHNRDAGAFFGQGTRLTVV.

This clone was found once. Other DNA sequences in this specimen translate into the identical CDR3. V and J are TRBV20-1 and TRBJ1-2; D call uncertain. Per the germline V gene, CDR1 is DFQATT and CDR2 is SNEGSKA (reference sequence). This CDR3 is 11 amino acids long. The V end was cut by 0 bases, the J end by 7 bases, with 6 bases between. The CDR3 region has the DNA TGCAGTGCTAGAGATTTGGGTGGCTACACCTTC. Its protein product is CSARDLGGYTF.

V gene TRBV10-3 combines with J gene TRBJ1-3; possibly TRBD1 for D (6 bases). V shed 0 bases and J shed 3 bases, with 6 bases lying between them. Germline V gives CDR1 ENHRY, CDR2 SYGVKD. The CDR3 totals 14 residues. The chain's CDR3 is CAISESGGGNTIYF. CDR3 nucleotides: TGTGCCATCAGTGAGTCAGGGGGTGGAAACACCATATATTTT.

J is TRBJ2-3 and V is TRBV14; 9 bases line up with TRBD2. Germline V lookup: CDR1 SGHDN, CDR2 FVKESK. The ends lost 1 base at V and 7 bases at J; junction bases unmatched: 9. CDR3 length: 16 amino acids. As DNA, the CDR3 is TGTGCCAGCAGCCAAGTAGGGGCGGGGGGGCCCAATACGCAGTATTTT. It specifies CASSQVGAGGPNTQYF.

The chain links TRBV4-2 to TRBJ2-3; D may correspond to TRBD1 or TRBD2 (5 bases each). The germline V gene has CDR1 LGHNA and CDR2 YNFKEQ. There are 16 residues in the CDR3. V was clipped by 3 bases and J by 1 base, with 14 bases between them. The CDR3 sequence is CASSHGTASRTDTQYF. The CDR3 DNA reads TGTGCCAGCAGCCACGGGACGGCTAGCCGCACAGATACGCAGTATTTT.

This chain links TRBV2 with TRBJ2-3; possible D gene TRBD1, 6 bases. The germline V gene has CDR1 SNHLY and CDR2 FYNNEI. The CDR3 is 17 amino acids. V lost 1 base to trimming and J lost 4 bases, with 18 bases between them. CDR3 DNA sequence: TGTGCCAGCAGTGAAGGGCCCAGGGGTTCGGGGTCAGATACGCAGTATTTT. It translates to CASSEGPRGSGSDTQYF.

J is TRBJ2-1 and V is TRBV2; D call uncertain. V dropped 7 bases and J dropped 0 bases, with 13 bases sitting between them. Germline V gives CDR1 SNHLY, CDR2 FYNNEI. This CDR3 spans 15 amino acids. The CDR3 is CASNPPVGSYNEQFF. For the CDR3, the DNA is TGTGCCAGCAATCCCCCAGTGGGCTCCTACAATGAGCAGTTCTTC.

The chain carries TRBV12-3 or TRBV12-4 and TRBJ2-7; no reliable D call. V was trimmed by 5 bases and J by 0 bases, leaving 5 bases between them. This CDR3 spans 12 amino acids. CDR3 nucleotides: TGTGCCAGCAGTCGGAGCTCCTACGAGCAGTACTTC. Translation gives CASSRSSYEQYF.